The following is a TCR beta chain sequence with its context. What it binds is unknown. These data come from a study of CXCR3-negative and CXCR3-positive naive CD8 T cells. The study made its TRB cDNA libraries by 5' RACE, adding UMI labels. TCRdb reprocessed the 5' RACE reads, keeping one entry per CDR3 protein, no DNA. Its table records tens of thousands of distinct CDR3 sequences. Study results and caveats: After cryopreservation, CXCR3 expression dropped partially; most assays used fresh PBMCs.

Sequences were obtained from memory CD8+ T cells from blood. This clonotype was obtained from a human donor in good health. Some clones in this sample may be carry-over from other donors' samples.

The CDR3 loop is CASRPSPGLADTGELFF. The rearrangement joins TRBV12-3 or TRBV12-4 to TRBJ2-2; with no DNA, the TCRdb D assignment of TRBD1 cannot be verified. The CDR3 extends over 17 amino acids.